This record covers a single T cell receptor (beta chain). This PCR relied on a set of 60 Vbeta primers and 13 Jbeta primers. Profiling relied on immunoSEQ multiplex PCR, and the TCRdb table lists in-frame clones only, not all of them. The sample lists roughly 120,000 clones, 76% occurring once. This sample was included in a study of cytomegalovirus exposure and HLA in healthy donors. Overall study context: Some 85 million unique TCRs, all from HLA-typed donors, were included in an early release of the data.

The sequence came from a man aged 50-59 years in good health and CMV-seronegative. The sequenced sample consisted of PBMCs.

As DNA, the CDR3 is TGTGCCAGCAGCTGGGGACAGAACACTGAAGCTTTCTTT. Encoded protein: CASSWGQNTEAFF. The rearrangement uses TRBV7-2 and TRBJ1-1; TRBD1 is a possible D gene (6 bases). In germline, CDR1 is SGHTA, CDR2 FQGNSA. The V gene lost 4 bases and the J gene lost 1 base, with 7 bases spanning the gap. This CDR3 comprises 13 residues.